The 13 T cell receptor beta chains below all came from one sample that was sequenced in a study of vaccination effects on CD4 cells after COVID-19. In the ViraFEST assay, antigen-specific CD4+ clonotypes were identified by expansion after peptide-pool stimulation. Investigators separated out CD4+ T cells once about 10 days of culture had passed. All vaccine recipients tested negative for nucleocapsid antibodies and had never contracted SARS-CoV-2 infection. The assay was immunoSEQ multiplex PCR, and TCRdb's table has in-frame clones only and misses some. The sample contains over 25,000 clones, 72% of which appear only once. Antigens of these TCRs are unknown. This material consisted of CD4+ T cells from PBMCs cultured with SARS-CoV-2 spike peptides, taken before COVID-19 vaccination. These receptors were taken from a human donor who received a COVID-19 vaccine.

The chain links TRBV19 to TRBJ1-1, with 7 bases fitting TRBD1. J lost 6 bases, V lost 4 bases, and 5 bases had no gene match. CDR3 length: 13 residues. Germline CDR1 reads LNHDA; CDR2 reads SQIVND (reference sequence). The CDR3 protein is CASSRQGPSEAFF. The DNA of the CDR3 is TGTGCCAGTAGTAGACAGGGTCCATCTGAAGCTTTCTTT.

The CDR3 coding sequence is TGCAGCGTTTGGACAGCCTCTAATGAAAAACTGTTTTTT. It codes for CSVWTASNEKLFF. This rearrangement joins TRBV29-1 to TRBJ1-4, with D tentatively TRBD1 (6 bases). V was pared by 5 bases and J by 3 bases, with 10 bases between. Germline-derived CDR1 and CDR2 are SQVTM and ANQGSEA. This CDR3 region has 13 residues.

This rearrangement joins TRBV2 to TRBJ1-4, with D unresolved. Trimming stripped 5 bases from V and 4 bases from J, with 8 bases between. Germline V lookup: CDR1 SNHLY, CDR2 FYNNEI. This CDR3 has 13 residues. Here the CDR3 reads CASSRDHNEKLFF. CDR3 sequence (DNA): TGTGCCAGCAGTCGCGACCATAATGAAAAACTGTTTTTT.

V is TRBV5-4 and J is TRBJ1-3, with D hard to call. The CDR3 sequence is 16 residues long. Trimming took off 0 bases at V and 0 bases at J, with 10 bases between the two ends. Germline CDR1 and CDR2: SGHNT and YYREEE (reference sequence). The CDR3 reads CASSLGRQNSGNTIYF. CDR3 nucleotide sequence: TGTGCCAGCAGCTTGGGTCGGCAAAACTCTGGAAACACCATATATTTT.

The chain carries TRBV5-1 and TRBJ1-1, with a weak D call TRBD1 (6 bases). V dropped 4 bases and J dropped 4 bases, with 14 bases sitting between them. CDR1 is SGHRS and CDR2 is YFSETQ in the germline V gene. The CDR3 contains 14 residues. The CDR3 loop is CASSGPGQGTEAFF. CDR3 DNA: TGCGCCAGCAGCGGACCGGGACAAGGCACTGAAGCTTTCTTT.

This rearrangement joins TRBV4-2 to TRBJ1-5; no clear D. The CDR3 covers 13 residues. V was pared by 0 bases and J by 7 bases, with 7 bases between. The germline V gene has CDR1 LGHNA and CDR2 YNFKEQ. CDR3 coding DNA: TGTGCCAGCAGCCAAGATAGAACCCAGCCCCAGCATTTT. This sequence encodes CASSQDRTQPQHF.

This clone was counted a few times. This rearrangement joins TRBV5-6 to TRBJ1-2, with a tentative D call TRBD1 (5 bases). Trimming removed 6 bases from V and 3 bases from J, with 21 bases in between. The CDR3 spans 16 residues. The germline V gene encodes CDR1 SGHDT and CDR2 YYEEEE. This chain's CDR3 is CASTSVWGSDYYGYTF. The CDR3, as DNA: TGTGCCAGCACCTCAGTATGGGGCTCGGACTACTATGGCTACACCTTC.

This clone has a single count. V is TRBV9 and J is TRBJ2-3; D is ambiguous. Germline lookup yields CDR1 SGDLS and CDR2 YYNGEE. Trimming pared 5 bases from V and 6 bases from J, leaving 10 bases between. CDR3 length: 12 amino acids. The CDR3 loop reads CASSQLEDTQYF. The CDR3 DNA reads TGTGCCAGCAGTCAACTGGAGGATACGCAGTATTTT.

This clone has a single count. CDR3 sequence reads: CASTPSRWTGGNEQFF. The CDR3 nucleotides read TGTGCCAGCACCCCCTCTCGATGGACAGGGGGTAATGAGCAGTTCTTC. This chain connects TRBV6-6 to TRBJ2-1, with 10 bases lining up with TRBD1. Germline V lookup: CDR1 MNHNY, CDR2 SVGAGI (reference sequence). This CDR3 region has 16 residues. V was pared by 7 bases and J by 7 bases, with 13 bases of the junction left unmatched.

The chain is built from TRBV11-2 and TRBJ1-2; TRBD1 agrees at 9 bases. Germline trimming cut 2 bases from V and 6 bases from J; bases unmatched to any gene: 7. The CDR3 is 15 residues long. In germline, CDR1 is SGHAT, CDR2 FQNNGV. Written as DNA, the CDR3 is TGTGCCAGCAGCTTAATAGGGACAGGGTGGGATGGCTACACCTTC. Translation gives CASSLIGTGWDGYTF.

The chain combines TRBV11-2 with TRBJ1-1; no reliable D call. Germline V lookup: CDR1 SGHAT, CDR2 FQNNGV. The V and J ends lost 1 base and 5 bases respectively, with 14 bases between them. This CDR3 spans 15 amino acids. CDR3 in DNA: TGTGCCAGCAGCTTAGGGGGAGGTGTGGGTACTGAAGCTTTCTTT. Translated, it gives CASSLGGGVGTEAFF.

The V and J genes are TRBV6-5 and TRBJ1-3, with a tentative D call TRBD1 (6 bases). From germline, CDR1 is MNHEY and CDR2 SVGAGI. This CDR3 spans 16 amino acids. V dropped 0 bases and J dropped 3 bases, with 12 bases sitting between them. This chain's CDR3 is CASSYSSQGVGNTIYF. As DNA, the CDR3 is TGTGCCAGCAGTTACTCGTCACAGGGTGTTGGAAACACCATATATTTT.

The V and J genes are TRBV6-1 and TRBJ2-7; D not resolved. CDR3 length equals 12 residues. In germline, CDR1 is MNHNS, CDR2 SASEGT. V was pared by 3 bases and J by 5 bases, with 8 bases between. CDR3 sequence: CASSEARDEQYF. The CDR3 coding sequence is TGTGCCAGCAGTGAGGCCCGGGACGAGCAGTACTTC.